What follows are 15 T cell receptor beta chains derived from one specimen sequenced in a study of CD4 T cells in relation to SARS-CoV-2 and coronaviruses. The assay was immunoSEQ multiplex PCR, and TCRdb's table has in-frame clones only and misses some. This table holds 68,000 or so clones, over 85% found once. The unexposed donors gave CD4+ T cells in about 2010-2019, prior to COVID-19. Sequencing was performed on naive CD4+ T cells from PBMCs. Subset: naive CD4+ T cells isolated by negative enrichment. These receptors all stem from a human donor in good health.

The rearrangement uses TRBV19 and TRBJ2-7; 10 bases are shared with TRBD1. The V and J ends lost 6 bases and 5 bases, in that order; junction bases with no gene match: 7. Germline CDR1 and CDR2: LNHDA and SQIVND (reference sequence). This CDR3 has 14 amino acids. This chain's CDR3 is CASSLIGTGDEQYF. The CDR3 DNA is TGTGCCAGTAGCTTAATTGGGACAGGGGACGAGCAGTACTTC.

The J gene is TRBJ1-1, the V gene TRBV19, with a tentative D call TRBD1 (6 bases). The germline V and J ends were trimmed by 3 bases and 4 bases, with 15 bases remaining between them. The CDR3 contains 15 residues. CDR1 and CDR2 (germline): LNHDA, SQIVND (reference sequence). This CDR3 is CASSIPARGSTEAFF. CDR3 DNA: TGTGCCAGTAGTATCCCAGCCAGGGGAAGCACTGAAGCTTTCTTT.

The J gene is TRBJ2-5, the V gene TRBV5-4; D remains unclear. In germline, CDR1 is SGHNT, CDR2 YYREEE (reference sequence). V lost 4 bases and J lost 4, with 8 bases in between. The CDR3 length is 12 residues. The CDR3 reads CASSRVPETQYF. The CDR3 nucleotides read TGTGCCAGCAGCAGGGTGCCAGAGACCCAGTACTTC.

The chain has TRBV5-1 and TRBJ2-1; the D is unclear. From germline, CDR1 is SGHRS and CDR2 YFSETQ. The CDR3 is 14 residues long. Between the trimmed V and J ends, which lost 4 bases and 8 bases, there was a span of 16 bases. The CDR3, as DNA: TGCGCCAGCAGCAACCAGAATTGGAGACATGAGCAGTTCTTC. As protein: CASSNQNWRHEQFF.

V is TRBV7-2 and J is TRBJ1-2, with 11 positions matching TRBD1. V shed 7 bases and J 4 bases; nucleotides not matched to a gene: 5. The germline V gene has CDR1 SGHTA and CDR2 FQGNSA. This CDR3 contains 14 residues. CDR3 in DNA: TGTGCCAGCACACCGGGACAGGGGGGCTATGGCTACACCTTC. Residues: CASTPGQGGYGYTF.

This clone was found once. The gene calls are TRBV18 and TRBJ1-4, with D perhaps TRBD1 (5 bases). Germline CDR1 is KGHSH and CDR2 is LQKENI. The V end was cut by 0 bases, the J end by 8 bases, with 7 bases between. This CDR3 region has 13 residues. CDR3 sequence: CASSPPDNEKLFF. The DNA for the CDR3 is TGTGCCAGCTCACCACCGGACAACGAAAAACTGTTTTTT. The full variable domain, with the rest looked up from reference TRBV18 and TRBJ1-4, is NAGVMQNPRHLVRRRGQEARLRCSPMKGHSHVYWYRQLPEEGLKFMVYLQKENIIDESGMPKERFSAEFPKEGPSILRIQQVVRGDSAAYFCASSPPDNEKLFFGSGTQLSVL.

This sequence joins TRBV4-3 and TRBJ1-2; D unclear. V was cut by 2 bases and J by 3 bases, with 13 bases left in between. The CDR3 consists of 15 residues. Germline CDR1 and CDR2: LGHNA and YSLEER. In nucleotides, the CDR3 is TGCGCCAGCAGCCAAACACAATCCGGACACTATGGCTACACCTTC. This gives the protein CASSQTQSGHYGYTF.

The CDR3 spells CASSEAPSRGYTF. DNA for the CDR3: TGTGCCAGCAGTGAAGCTCCCTCGCGCGGCTACACCTTC. This sequence joins TRBV6-1 and TRBJ1-2; D unclear. The CDR3 consists of 13 residues. The V gene lost 0 bases and the J gene lost 8 bases, with 10 bases spanning the gap. Per the germline V gene, CDR1 is MNHNS and CDR2 is SASEGT.

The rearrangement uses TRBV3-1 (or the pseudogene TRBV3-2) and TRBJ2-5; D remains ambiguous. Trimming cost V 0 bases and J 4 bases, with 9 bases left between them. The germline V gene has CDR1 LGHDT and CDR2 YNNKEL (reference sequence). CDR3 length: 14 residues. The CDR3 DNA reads TGTGCCAGCAGCCAAGAGACCTCGAGAGAGACCCAGTACTTC. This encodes CASSQETSRETQYF.

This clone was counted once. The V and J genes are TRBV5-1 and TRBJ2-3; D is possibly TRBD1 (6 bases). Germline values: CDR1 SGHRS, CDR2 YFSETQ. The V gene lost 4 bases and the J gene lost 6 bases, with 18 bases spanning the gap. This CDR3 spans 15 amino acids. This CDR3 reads CASSRDRPQRDTQYF. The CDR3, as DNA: TGCGCCAGCAGCCGTGACAGGCCTCAGAGGGATACGCAGTATTTT. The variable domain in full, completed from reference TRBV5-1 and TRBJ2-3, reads KAGVTQTPRYLIKTRGQQVTLSCSPISGHRSVSWYQQTPGQGLQFLFEYFSETQRNKGNFPGRFSGRQFSNSRSEMNVSTLELGDSALYLCASSRDRPQRDTQYFGPGTRLTVL.

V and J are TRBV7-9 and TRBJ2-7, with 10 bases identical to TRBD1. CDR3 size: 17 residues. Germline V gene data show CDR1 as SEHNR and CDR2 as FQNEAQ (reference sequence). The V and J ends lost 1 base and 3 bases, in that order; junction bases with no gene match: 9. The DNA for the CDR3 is TGTGCCAGCAGCTTAGTGCCCCCGGGACAGGGGTTCTACGAGCAGTACTTC. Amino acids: CASSLVPPGQGFYEQYF.

This CDR3 reads CASSDPSGGDTGELFF. CDR3 coding DNA: TGTGCCAGCAGCGACCCTAGCGGGGGTGACACCGGGGAGCTGTTTTTT. V and J are TRBV7-9 and TRBJ2-2; 10 bases align to TRBD2. V shed 5 bases and J 3 bases; nucleotides not matched to a gene: 6. Germline CDR1 reads SEHNR; CDR2 reads FQNEAQ (reference sequence). CDR3 length: 16 residues.

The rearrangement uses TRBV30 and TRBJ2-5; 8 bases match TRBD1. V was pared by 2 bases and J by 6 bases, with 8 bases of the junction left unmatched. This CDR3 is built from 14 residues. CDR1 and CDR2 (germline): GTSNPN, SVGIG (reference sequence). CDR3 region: CAWSRPGGLKTQYF. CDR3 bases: TGTGCCTGGAGTCGGCCAGGGGGCCTAAAGACCCAGTACTTC. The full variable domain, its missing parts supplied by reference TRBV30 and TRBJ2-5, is SQTIHQWPATLVQPVGSPLSLECTVEGTSNPNLYWYRQAAGRGLQLLFYSVGIGQISSEVPQNLSASRPQDRQFILSSKKLLLSDSGFYLCAWSRPGGLKTQYFGPGTRLLVL.

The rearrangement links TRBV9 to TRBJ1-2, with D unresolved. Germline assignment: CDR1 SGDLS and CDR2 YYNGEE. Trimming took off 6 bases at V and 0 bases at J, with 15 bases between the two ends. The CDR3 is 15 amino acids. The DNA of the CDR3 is TGTGCCAGCACCCCAACCCCGGTTCCTAACTATGGCTACACCTTC. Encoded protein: CASTPTPVPNYGYTF. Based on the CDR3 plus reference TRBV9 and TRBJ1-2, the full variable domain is DSGVTQTPKHLITATGQRVTLRCSPRSGDLSVYWYQQSLDQGLQFLIQYYNGEERAKGNILERFSAQQFPDLHSELNLSSLELGDSALYFCASTPTPVPNYGYTFGSGTRLTVV.

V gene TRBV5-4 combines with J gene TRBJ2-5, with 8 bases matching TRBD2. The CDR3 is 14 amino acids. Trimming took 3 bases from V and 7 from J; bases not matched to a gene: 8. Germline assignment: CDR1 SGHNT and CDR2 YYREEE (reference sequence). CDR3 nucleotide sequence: TGTGCCAGCAGCTCCCCGGGACTAGGGGGGACCCAGTACTTC. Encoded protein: CASSSPGLGGTQYF.